The 30 T cell receptor beta chains below all came from one sample that was sequenced in a study of shared clonotypes between healthy human individuals. Cells designated naive CD8 were CD45RO-negative and were positively selected for CCR7, with terminally differentiated effector memory CD45RA+ cells excluded. Produced via immunoSEQ multiplex PCR; TCRdb's table is partial and in-frame only. The data hold some 2 million clones, with around 96% observed a single time. Sequencing was carried out using naive CD8+ T cells sorted from blood. These receptors were collected from a man between 18 and 35 years old in good health.

V usage is TRBV5-1 and J usage is TRBJ2-7; TRBD2 matches 14 bases. V lost 3 bases, J lost 0 bases, and 11 bases stayed unmatched. The CDR3 has 19 amino acids. Germline V gene data show CDR1 as SGHRS and CDR2 as YFSETQ. The CDR3, as DNA: TGCGCCAGCAGCTCAGGGACTAGCGGGGGCCTTACAAGCTCCTACGAGCAGTACTTC. Amino acid sequence: CASSSGTSGGLTSSYEQYF.

J is TRBJ2-5 and V is TRBV4-3; TRBD2 aligns across 7 bases. Germline CDR1 is LGHNA and CDR2 is YSLEER. V shed 0 bases and J 1 base; nucleotides not matched to a gene: 2. The CDR3 totals 15 residues. Written as DNA, the CDR3 is TGCGCCAGCAGCCAAGAGGCTAGCGGCCAAGAGACCCAGTACTTC. It yields the protein CASSQEASGQETQYF.

The chain carries TRBV28 and TRBJ1-2; 9 bases match TRBD1. The CDR3 covers 15 residues. Per germline, CDR1 MDHEN and CDR2 SYDVKM. J lost 6 bases, V lost 5 bases, and 10 bases had no gene match. The CDR3 DNA is TGTGCCAGCAGTCCCCCACTGACAGGGGGGGATGGCTACACCTTC. This translates into CASSPPLTGGDGYTF.

As concerns this clone: Other DNA sequences from this sample encode an identical CDR3 as well. The chain uses TRBV29-1 and TRBJ2-5; unclear D gene. From germline, CDR1 is SQVTM and CDR2 ANQGSEA. This CDR3 has 13 amino acids. V lost 6 bases and J lost 1, with 12 bases in between. CDR3 sequence: CSVGPEVQETQYF. CDR3 sequence (DNA): TGCAGCGTCGGACCCGAGGTCCAAGAGACCCAGTACTTC.

The CDR3 sequence: CASSPGPGAHYEQYF. For the CDR3, the DNA is TGTGCCAGCAGCCCAGGCCCGGGGGCGCACTACGAGCAGTACTTC. The rearrangement uses TRBV13 and TRBJ2-7, with D perhaps TRBD1 or TRBD2 (6 bases each). The CDR3 extends over 15 amino acids. The germline V and J ends were trimmed by 5 bases and 3 bases, with 17 bases remaining between them. Germline lookup yields CDR1 PRHDT and CDR2 FYEKMQ (reference sequence).

The rearrangement links TRBV7-3 to TRBJ2-7; D is unresolved. The CDR3 has 11 amino acids. V lost 4 bases and J lost 6, with 7 bases in between. The germline CDR1 and CDR2 sequences are SGHTA and FQGTGA. The CDR3 protein is CASSYDTEQYF. CDR3 nucleotides: TGTGCCAGCAGCTATGACACCGAGCAGTACTTC. Together with reference TRBV7-3 and TRBJ2-7, the CDR3 gives the full variable domain: GAGVSQTPSNKVTEKGKYVELRCDPISGHTALYWYRQSLGQGPEFLIYFQGTGAADDSGLPNDRFFAVRPEGSVSTLKIQRTERGDSAVYLCASSYDTEQYFGPGTRLTVT.

As concerns this clone: Other DNA sequences within the sample encode an identical CDR3. The J gene is TRBJ1-3, the V gene TRBV7-9; no reliable D call. CDR1 and CDR2 from the germline V gene are SEHNR and FQNEAQ (reference sequence). Trimming cost V 1 base and J 2 bases, with 3 bases left between them. The CDR3 totals 13 residues. The CDR3 coding sequence is TGTGCCAGCAGCTTAGTAGCTGGAAACACCATATATTTT. As protein: CASSLVAGNTIYF.

On this clone: One end of the junction does not line up with germline, which may come from a read error. The chain has TRBV9 and TRBJ1-1, with D possibly being TRBD1 (6 bases). CDR3 length equals 11 residues. Germline assignment: CDR1 SGDLS and CDR2 YYNGEE. CDR3 amino acids: CASSVYLGGPF. The CDR3 nucleotides are TGTGCCAGCAGCGTATATTTGGGGGGCCCCTTT.

The V call is TRBV2, the J call TRBJ1-1; 7 bases line up with TRBD1. From germline, CDR1 is SNHLY and CDR2 FYNNEI. V lost 5 bases, J lost 0 bases, and 9 bases stayed unmatched. This CDR3 contains 16 residues. In DNA form, the CDR3 reads TGTGCCAGCAGTCAACAGCCGGGACAGATGAACACTGAAGCTTTCTTT. Its translation is CASSQQPGQMNTEAFF.

The chain has TRBV5-1 and TRBJ1-4; 8 nucleotides align to TRBD1. V lost 0 bases, J lost 3 bases, and 1 base stayed unmatched. This CDR3 comprises 15 residues. The germline gives CDR1 SGHRS, CDR2 YFSETQ. CDR3 DNA sequence: TGCGCCAGCAGCTTGGTGACAGGGGCTAATGAAAAACTGTTTTTT. It encodes CASSLVTGANEKLFF.

The rearrangement uses TRBV6-5 and TRBJ1-1, with D perhaps TRBD1 (6 bases). V was shortened by 6 bases and J by 2 bases, with 13 bases between the two germline ends. The CDR3 covers 14 residues. CDR1 and CDR2 from the germline V gene are MNHEY and SVGAGI. CDR3 amino acids: CASSPKGGNTEAFF. CDR3 DNA sequence: TGTGCCAGCAGCCCCAAGGGGGGTAACACTGAAGCTTTCTTT.

CDR3 region: CASSLNGDEQFF. The CDR3 DNA reads TGTGCCAGCAGCTTAAATGGCGATGAGCAGTTCTTC. The chain carries TRBV7-3 and TRBJ2-1; D unclear. The CDR3 is made up of 12 amino acids. V was pared by 1 base and J by 8 bases, with 6 bases between. Per germline, CDR1 SGHTA and CDR2 FQGTGA.

The chain employs TRBV30 and TRBJ1-6; 11 nucleotides line up with TRBD1. Germline V gene lookup returns CDR1 GTSNPN and CDR2 SVGIG (reference sequence). Unmatched junction bases numbered 7, after V lost 4 bases and J lost 8 bases. The CDR3 is made up of 15 amino acids. Written as DNA, the CDR3 is TGTGCCTGGACCGCCGGACAGGGGGCGCATTCACCCCTCCACTTT. Translation: CAWTAGQGAHSPLHF. The whole variable domain, remainder taken from reference TRBV30 and TRBJ1-6, is SQTIHQWPATLVQPVGSPLSLECTVEGTSNPNLYWYRQAAGRGLQLLFYSVGIGQISSEVPQNLSASRPQDRQFILSSKKLLLSDSGFYLCAWTAGQGAHSPLHFGNGTRLTVT.

The gene calls are TRBV6-5 and TRBJ2-7, with D unclear. With 3 bases removed from V and 2 bases from J, the gap between germline ends came to 11 bases. CDR1 MNHEY and CDR2 SVGAGI come from the germline V gene. The CDR3 runs to 14 residues. Written as DNA, the CDR3 is TGTGCCAGCAGTTATAACTACCCTACCTACGAGCAGTACTTC. This gives the protein CASSYNYPTYEQYF.

This chain links TRBV7-8 with TRBJ2-5; 9 nucleotides match TRBD1. The ends lost 5 bases at V and 2 bases at J; junction bases unmatched: 21. Germline CDR1 SGHVS, CDR2 FQNEAQ. The CDR3 is 20 residues long. CDR3 nucleotides: TGTGCCAGCAGCCTTAGGGCACCTTCGACAGGGGGGGTTCGTCAAGAGACCCAGTACTTC. Translating gives CASSLRAPSTGGVRQETQYF.

The gene calls are TRBV5-6 and TRBJ1-1; 7 bases align to TRBD1. Germline V CDR1 and CDR2: SGHDT, YYEEEE. V was clipped by 4 bases and J by 3 bases; unmatched bases: 6. This CDR3 is built from 14 residues. The CDR3 sequence: CASSPGQWDTEAFF. As DNA, the CDR3 is TGTGCCAGCAGCCCGGGACAGTGGGACACTGAAGCTTTCTTT.

The V gene is TRBV27, the J gene TRBJ1-1; tentative D call: TRBD1 (5 bases). The germline V and J ends were trimmed by 0 bases and 0 bases, with 8 bases remaining between them. The length of the CDR3 is 15 residues. Germline V lookup: CDR1 MNHEY, CDR2 SMNVEV (reference sequence). CDR3 DNA: TGTGCCAGCAGTTTATCGGGGCCCATGAACACTGAAGCTTTCTTT. This sequence encodes CASSLSGPMNTEAFF.

A few counts support this clone. Additional DNA sequences in this sample encode the identical CDR3. The genes are TRBV7-3 and TRBJ1-1; the D is unclear. The germline V gene has CDR1 SGHTA and CDR2 FQGTGA. The CDR3 loop spans 13 amino acids. Trimming took 2 bases from V and 4 from J, leaving 8 bases between them. The CDR3 loop is CASSLHGGTEAFF. The CDR3 nucleotides are TGTGCCAGCAGCTTACACGGTGGCACTGAAGCTTTCTTT.

The J gene is TRBJ1-5, the V gene TRBV28; 9 bases are shared with TRBD1. Germline-derived CDR1 and CDR2 are MDHEN and SYDVKM. V was clipped by 2 bases and J by 2 bases; unmatched bases: 13. The CDR3 runs 19 residues. In DNA, the CDR3 is TGTGCCAGCAGTTTAAAAACCCATTCGACAGGGGGAGGCAATCAGCCCCAGCATTTT. As protein: CASSLKTHSTGGGNQPQHF. Drawing the rest from reference TRBV28 and TRBJ1-5, the complete variable domain is DVKVTQSSRYLVKRTGEKVFLECVQDMDHENMFWYRQDPGLGLRLIYFSYDVKMKEKGDIPEGYSVSREKKERFSLILESASTNQTSMYLCASSLKTHSTGGGNQPQHFGDGTRLSIL.

This chain links TRBV6-1 with TRBJ1-1; a weak D match, TRBD1 (6 bases). Germline CDR1 is MNHNS and CDR2 is SASEGT. V lost 3 bases and J lost 6, with 17 bases in between. The CDR3 covers 15 residues. DNA of the CDR3: TGTGCCAGCAGTGACCAACAGGGCATTACGTCTGAAGCTTTCTTT. It encodes CASSDQQGITSEAFF.

This chain connects TRBV29-1 to TRBJ2-3, with 8 bases lining up with TRBD2. Trimming at V came to 3 bases and at J to 3 bases, leaving 8 bases not matched to a gene. The CDR3 sequence is 15 residues long. Per germline, CDR1 SQVTM and CDR2 ANQGSEA. CDR3 loop: CSVDSTGGSTDTQYF. The CDR3 DNA is TGCAGCGTTGACTCTACGGGGGGGTCTACAGATACGCAGTATTTT.

This clone was recorded only once. This rearrangement joins TRBV7-3 to TRBJ2-3; D is perhaps TRBD2 (5 bases). There are 16 residues in the CDR3. Trimming removed 3 bases at V and 6 bases at J, with 19 bases between. CDR1 SGHTA and CDR2 FQGTGA come from the germline V gene. CDR3 residues: CASSLSVAQPQDTQYF. The DNA of the CDR3 is TGTGCCAGCAGCTTGTCTGTAGCGCAACCCCAGGATACGCAGTATTTT.

This chain uses TRBV11-2 with TRBJ2-1, with D possibly matching TRBD2 (6 bases). The germline V gene encodes CDR1 SGHAT and CDR2 FQNNGV. The CDR3 covers 15 residues. Trimming stripped 1 base from V and 0 bases from J, with 7 bases between. The CDR3 loop reads CASSLVGSSYNEQFF. The CDR3, as DNA: TGTGCCAGCAGCTTAGTCGGGAGCTCCTACAATGAGCAGTTCTTC.

In its sample, this clone was seen once. The chain uses TRBV7-9 and TRBJ2-2; 10 nucleotides align to TRBD2. Germline assignment: CDR1 SEHNR and CDR2 FQNEAQ (reference sequence). The CDR3 runs 15 residues. Trimming took 3 bases from V and 5 from J; bases not matched to a gene: 3. The CDR3 coding sequence is TGTGCCAGCAGCTTTAGTAGCGGGAGGACCGGGGAGCTGTTTTTT. Translating gives CASSFSSGRTGELFF.

The chain recombines TRBV9 with TRBJ2-5; TRBD2 matches 7 bases. Per germline, CDR1 SGDLS and CDR2 YYNGEE. The CDR3 has 14 residues. V lost 2 bases and J lost 7; bases outside the gene matches: 8. The DNA for the CDR3 is TGTGCCAGCAGCGTTGGTGCGGGAGCCGGGACCCAGTACTTC. Translating gives CASSVGAGAGTQYF. Looking up the rest from reference TRBV9 and TRBJ2-5 gives the full variable domain: DSGVTQTPKHLITATGQRVTLRCSPRSGDLSVYWYQQSLDQGLQFLIQYYNGEERAKGNILERFSAQQFPDLHSELNLSSLELGDSALYFCASSVGAGAGTQYFGPGTRLLVL.

As concerns this clone: Distinct nucleotide sequences in the sample also encode this CDR3. This sequence joins TRBV13 and TRBJ2-7; perhaps D is TRBD1 or TRBD2 (5 bases each). V was shortened by 4 bases and J by 3 bases, with 10 bases between the two germline ends. The CDR3 covers 13 residues. Looked up from germline, CDR1 is PRHDT and CDR2 is FYEKMQ (reference sequence). In nucleotides, the CDR3 is TGTGCCAGCAGCTCGGGACGGGACTACGAGCAGTACTTC. It is translated as CASSSGRDYEQYF.

The count of this clone is one. The chain carries TRBV6-1 and TRBJ2-7; D gene uncertain. Germline-derived CDR1 and CDR2 are MNHNS and SASEGT. The germline V and J ends were trimmed by 1 base and 3 bases, with 7 bases remaining between them. The CDR3 length is 13 residues. The DNA of the CDR3 is TGTGCCAGCAGTGAAGGACTCTACTACGAGCAGTACTTC. Its translation is CASSEGLYYEQYF.

The J gene is TRBJ2-2, the V gene TRBV5-4; 7 bases align to TRBD1. The length of the CDR3 is 16 residues. CDR1 is SGHNT, CDR2 YYREEE, per germline (reference sequence). V was pared by 0 bases and J by 5 bases, with 7 bases of the junction left unmatched. CDR3 residues: CASSLEGEQGTGELFF. The DNA for the CDR3 is TGTGCCAGCAGCTTGGAGGGCGAACAGGGGACCGGGGAGCTGTTTTTT. Combining the CDR3 with reference TRBV5-4 and TRBJ2-2 gives the whole variable domain ETGVTQSPTHLIKTRGQQVTLRCSSQSGHNTVSWYQQALGQGPQFIFQYYREEENGRGNFPPRFSGLQFPNYSSELNVNALELDDSALYLCASSLEGEQGTGELFFGEGSRLTVL.

Comments on this clone: Other DNA sequences from this sample encode an identical CDR3 as well. This chain joins TRBV5-6 and TRBJ2-7; no definite D call. The CDR3 has 12 amino acids. V was trimmed by 4 bases and J by 1 base, leaving 6 bases between them. The germline CDR1 and CDR2 sequences are SGHDT and YYEEEE. Written as DNA, the CDR3 is TGTGCCAGCAGCCGCGGATCCTACGAGCAGTACTTC. Protein sequence: CASSRGSYEQYF.

The chain recombines TRBV7-8 with TRBJ2-3; D not resolved. This CDR3 spans 13 amino acids. V lost 3 bases and J lost 2, with 6 bases in between. Germline CDR1 SGHVS, CDR2 FQNEAQ. The CDR3 loop is CASSFGSTDTQYF. The CDR3 DNA follows: TGTGCCAGCAGCTTTGGGTCCACAGATACGCAGTATTTT.